This entry describes one T cell receptor (beta chain). Its antigen remains unidentified. The input lacks base qualities; no much larger clone sits a single base away. Libraries came from the immunoSEQ multiplex PCR assay. TCRdb retrieved this table from immuneACCESS and kept in-frame rearrangements only. Not all clones are present; in checked studies, unresolved V genes account for under half, and no reason is known for the remainder. The sample table holds under 50,000 clones, of which roughly four fifths were seen once. The ten largest account for roughly 1.5% of the sample. The sample originates from a study of preoperative IRX-2 immunotherapy in early breast cancer (dated by TCRdb to 2018 to 2020). The cysteine opens and the phenylalanine closes a CDR3 of 16 amino acids. Solely the CDR3 DNA is kept, with 48 bases framed from the first base. Via the germline V gene, CDR1 is WSHSY and CDR2 SAAADI. The V and J ends are trimmed by 5 bases and 1 base, leaving 15 bases between them.

This specimen's treatment or condition label, interpreted: preoperative locoregional IRX-2 cytokine immunotherapy. The samples were obtained from a phase Ib study in which preoperative, locoregional IRX-2 cytokine immunotherapy intended to prime immune responses was tested. The donors were early-stage breast cancer patients who were given IRX-2 prior to surgery. This clonotype was obtained from a human donor with breast cancer. The source was lymph node tissue, collected after IRX-2 immunotherapy. The chain links TRBV10-2 with TRBJ2-4; the D segment could be TRBD2, given 6 matching bases. This receptor carries the CDR3 CASSNSEGLAKNIQYF. DNA sequence: TGCGCCAGCAGTAATTCGGAGGGTTTGGCCAAAAACATTCAGTACTTC.